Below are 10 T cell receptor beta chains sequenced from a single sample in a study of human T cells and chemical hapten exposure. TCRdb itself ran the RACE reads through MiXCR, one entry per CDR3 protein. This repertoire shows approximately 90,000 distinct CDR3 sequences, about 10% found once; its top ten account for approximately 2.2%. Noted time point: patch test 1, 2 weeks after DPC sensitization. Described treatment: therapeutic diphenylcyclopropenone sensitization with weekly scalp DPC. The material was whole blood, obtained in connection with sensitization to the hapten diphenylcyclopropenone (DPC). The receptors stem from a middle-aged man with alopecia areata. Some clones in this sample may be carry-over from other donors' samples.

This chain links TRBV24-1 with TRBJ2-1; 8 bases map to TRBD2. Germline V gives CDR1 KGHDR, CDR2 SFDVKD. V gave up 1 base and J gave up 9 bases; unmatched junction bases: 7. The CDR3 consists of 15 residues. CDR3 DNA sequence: TGTGCCACCAGTGATTTCGGCGGGGGGCACGGTGAGCAGTTCTTC. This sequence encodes CATSDFGGGHGEQFF.

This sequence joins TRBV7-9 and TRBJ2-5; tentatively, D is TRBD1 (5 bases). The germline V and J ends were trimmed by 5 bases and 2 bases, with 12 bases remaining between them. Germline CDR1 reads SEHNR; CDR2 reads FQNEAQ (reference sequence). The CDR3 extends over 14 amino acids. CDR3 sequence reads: CASSQRQLQETQYF. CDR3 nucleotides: TGTGCCAGCAGCCAAAGACAGCTACAAGAGACCCAGTACTTC.

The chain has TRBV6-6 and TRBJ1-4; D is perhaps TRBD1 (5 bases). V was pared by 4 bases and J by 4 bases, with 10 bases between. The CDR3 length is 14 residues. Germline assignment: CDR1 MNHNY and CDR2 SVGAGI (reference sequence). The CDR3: CASSSGAINEKLFF. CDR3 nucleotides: TGTGCCAGCAGTTCCGGGGCCATTAATGAAAAACTGTTTTTT.

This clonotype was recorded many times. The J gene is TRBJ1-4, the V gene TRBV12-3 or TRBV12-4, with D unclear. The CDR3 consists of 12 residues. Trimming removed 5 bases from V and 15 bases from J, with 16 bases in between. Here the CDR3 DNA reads TGTGCCAGCAGTCCCGAACAGACCAGCTTGTTTTTT. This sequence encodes CASSPEQTSLFF.

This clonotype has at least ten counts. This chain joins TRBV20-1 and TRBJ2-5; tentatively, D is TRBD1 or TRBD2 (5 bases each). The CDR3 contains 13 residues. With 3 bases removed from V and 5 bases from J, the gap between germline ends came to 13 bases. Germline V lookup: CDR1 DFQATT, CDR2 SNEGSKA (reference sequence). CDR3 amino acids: CSASYGKGETQYF. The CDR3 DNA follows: TGCAGTGCTAGTTACGGGAAGGGGGAGACCCAGTACTTC.

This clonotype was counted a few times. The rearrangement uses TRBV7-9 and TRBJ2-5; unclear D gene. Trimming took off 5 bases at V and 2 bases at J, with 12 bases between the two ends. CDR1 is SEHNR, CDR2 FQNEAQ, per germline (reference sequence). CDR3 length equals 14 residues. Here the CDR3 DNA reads TGTGCCAGCAGCCAGCCGAGTCAGCAAGAGACCCAGTACTTC. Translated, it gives CASSQPSQQETQYF. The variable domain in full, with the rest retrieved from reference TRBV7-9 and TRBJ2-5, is DTGVSQNPRHKITKRGQNVTFRCDPISEHNRLYWYRQTLGQGPEFLTYFQNEAQLEKSRLLSDRFSAERPKGSFSTLEIQRTEQGDSAMYLCASSQPSQQETQYFGPGTRLLVL.

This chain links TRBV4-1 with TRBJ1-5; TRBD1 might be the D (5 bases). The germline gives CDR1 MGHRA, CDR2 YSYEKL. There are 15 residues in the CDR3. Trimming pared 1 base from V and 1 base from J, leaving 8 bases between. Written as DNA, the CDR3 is TGCGCCAGCAGCCAAGGGGGGGGAAGCAATCAGCCCCAGCATTTT. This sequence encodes CASSQGGGSNQPQHF.

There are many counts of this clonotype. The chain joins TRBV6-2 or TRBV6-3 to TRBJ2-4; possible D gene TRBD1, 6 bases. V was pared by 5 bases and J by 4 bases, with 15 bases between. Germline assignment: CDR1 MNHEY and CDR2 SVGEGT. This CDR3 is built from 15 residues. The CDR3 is CASSAWTDPKNIQYF. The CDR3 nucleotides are TGTGCCAGCAGTGCTTGGACAGATCCTAAAAACATTCAGTACTTC.

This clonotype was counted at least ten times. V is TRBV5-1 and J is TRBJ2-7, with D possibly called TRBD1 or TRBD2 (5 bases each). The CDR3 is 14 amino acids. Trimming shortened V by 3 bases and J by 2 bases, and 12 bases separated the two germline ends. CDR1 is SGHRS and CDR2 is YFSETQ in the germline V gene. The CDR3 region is CASSSGTAAYEQYF. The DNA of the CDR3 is TGCGCCAGCAGCTCCGGGACCGCCGCCTACGAGCAGTACTTC.

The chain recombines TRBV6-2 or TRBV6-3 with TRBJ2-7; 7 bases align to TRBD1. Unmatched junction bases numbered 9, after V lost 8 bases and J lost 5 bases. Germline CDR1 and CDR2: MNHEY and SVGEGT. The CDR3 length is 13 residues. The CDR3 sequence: CASRSQGENEQYV. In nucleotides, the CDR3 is TGTGCCAGCCGGTCTCAGGGGGAGAACGAGCAGTACGTC.